This TCR beta chain was sequenced for a study of identical twins. This clonotype has more than one count but fewer than ten. MiXCR, applied by TCRdb to the 5' RACE reads, yields one record per CDR3 protein. The profile shows 450,000 or so distinct CDR3 sequences, 13% to 15% of them singletons. V shed 2 bases and J shed 3 bases, with 17 bases lying between them. CDR1 and CDR2 from the germline V gene are GTSNPN and SVGIG (reference sequence). CDR3 length: 16 amino acids. These same data were also listed under a study on yellow fever vaccine responses in identical twins.

The genes are TRBV30 and TRBJ1-3; a possible D gene is TRBD1 (5 bases). This receptor was taken from a woman aged 18-35 years in good health. Source material: CD4+ T cells sorted from blood. The CDR3 region is CAWSPPSKGYGNTIYF. The CDR3 DNA is TGTGCCTGGAGTCCCCCATCCAAGGGGTATGGAAACACCATATATTTT.